The next 10 T cell receptor beta chains were all read from a single sample in a study of human T cells and chemical hapten exposure. Described time point: patch test 2, 6 weeks after DPC sensitization. As for treatment: therapeutic diphenylcyclopropenone sensitization with weekly scalp DPC. MiXCR was run by TCRdb on the RACE reads, yielding one entry per CDR3 protein. The sample includes 25,000 to 30,000 distinct CDR3 sequences, around 10% of them seen just once. The source material was whole blood, sampled in connection with sensitization to the hapten diphenylcyclopropenone (DPC). These receptors were collected from a man under 40 with alopecia areata. Some clones in this sample may be carry-over from other donors' samples.

This clonotype occurred many times. V and J are TRBV7-2 and TRBJ1-1; no firm D call. The CDR3 consists of 13 residues. CDR1 is SGHTA and CDR2 is FQGNSA in the germline V gene. Trimming removed 4 bases at V and 7 bases at J, with 13 bases between. The CDR3 region is CASSSRRTDEAFF. Written as DNA, the CDR3 is TGTGCCAGCAGCTCTAGGAGGACGGATGAAGCTTTCTTT.

This clonotype was seen many times. The V call is TRBV5-1, the J call TRBJ2-2, with D perhaps matching TRBD2 (5 bases). Germline V gene sequence: CDR1 SGHRS, CDR2 YFSETQ. V shed 10 bases and J shed 3 bases, with 16 bases lying between them. This CDR3 comprises 14 residues. The chain's CDR3 is CAVKPGLDTGELFF. The CDR3 nucleotides read TGCGCCGTTAAGCCGGGGTTGGACACCGGGGAGCTGTTTTTT.

This clonotype was seen repeatedly, ten times or more. The J gene is TRBJ2-5, the V gene TRBV20-1; D is uncertain. Germline V gives CDR1 DFQATT, CDR2 SNEGSKA (reference sequence). V was shortened by 2 bases and J by 5 bases, with 12 bases between the two germline ends. CDR3 length: 13 amino acids. The CDR3 here is CSARPGSLETQYF. The CDR3 nucleotides are TGCAGTGCTAGACCCGGGTCTCTCGAGACCCAGTACTTC.

This clonotype was found a few times. The rearrangement uses TRBV29-1 and TRBJ2-7; 7 bases are shared with TRBD2. Germline lookup yields CDR1 SQVTM and CDR2 ANQGSEA. CDR3 length: 14 amino acids. Losses at the gene ends were 5 bases for V and 5 bases for J; bases not matched to a gene: 12. The CDR3 DNA follows: TGCAGCGTTCGGGGGGTTGAATCCTACGACGAGCAGTACTTC. Translated: CSVRGVESYDEQYF.

This clonotype was seen a few times. The chain joins TRBV29-1 to TRBJ2-7; TRBD1 aligns across 7 bases. V was pared by 3 bases and J by 5 bases, with 10 bases of the junction left unmatched. Germline CDR1 is SQVTM and CDR2 is ANQGSEA. This CDR3 region has 14 residues. As DNA, the CDR3 is TGCAGCGTTGACGGGACAGATTACGACGACGAGCAGTACTTC. Protein: CSVDGTDYDDEQYF.

This rearrangement joins TRBV20-1 to TRBJ2-7; 8 positions agree with TRBD1. V lost 6 bases, J lost 4 bases, and 11 bases stayed unmatched. The CDR3 sequence is 14 residues long. Germline V CDR1 and CDR2: DFQATT, SNEGSKA (reference sequence). The CDR3 DNA sequence: TGCAGTGCGATAAGCCAGGGGGCCAGGTACGAGCAGTACTTC. The encoded protein is CSAISQGARYEQYF.

In the case of this clonotype: A much larger clone differs by one base, so this may be a read error. The chain links TRBV12-3 or TRBV12-4 to TRBJ2-3; a weak D match, TRBD1 (6 bases). The CDR3 covers 16 residues. The V gene lost 5 bases and the J gene lost 0 bases, with 15 bases spanning the gap. This CDR3 is CASSLGQTGSTDTQYF. The DNA of the CDR3 is TGTGCCAGCAGTCTCGGCCAGACAGGCAGCACAGATACGCAGTATTTT.

The chain employs TRBV7-9 and TRBJ1-2; a possible D gene is TRBD1 (5 bases). The germline gives CDR1 SEHNR, CDR2 FQNEAQ (reference sequence). The CDR3 is made up of 13 amino acids. Between the trimmed V and J ends, which lost 7 bases and 4 bases, there was a span of 13 bases. The CDR3 protein is CASNPTGFYGYTF. In DNA form, the CDR3 reads TGTGCCAGCAACCCAACAGGATTCTATGGCTACACCTTC.

In this sample, this clonotype turned up many times. This rearrangement joins TRBV5-1 to TRBJ2-7; 13 bases match TRBD2. Looked up from germline, CDR1 is SGHRS and CDR2 is YFSETQ. CDR3 size: 18 residues. Trimming at V came to 4 bases and at J to 3 bases, leaving 13 bases not matched to a gene. DNA of the CDR3: TGCGCCAGCAGCGCAGGGGGACTAGCGGGACCGAATAACTACGAGCAGTACTTC. It specifies CASSAGGLAGPNNYEQYF.

This clonotype has ten or more counts. The V call is TRBV10-3, the J call TRBJ2-3; D might be TRBD1 or TRBD2, each matching 6 bases. Trimming stripped 3 bases from V and 4 bases from J, with 11 bases between. This CDR3 is built from 14 residues. Germline V gives CDR1 ENHRY, CDR2 SYGVKD. DNA for the CDR3: TGTGCCATCAGTGATTCGGGGGCACCAGATACGCAGTATTTT. This codes for CAISDSGAPDTQYF.